This TCR beta chain was found in a study of T cells in Graves' hyperthyroidism and ophthalmopathy (dated by TCRdb to the late 2010s). Regarding the study in general: Peripheral blood was collected at initial diagnosis, before any treatment. Thyroid tissue and blood T-cell repertoires from roughly 6 Graves' hyperthyroidism patients were also compared in the study. An independent validation cohort of 18 to 20 hyperthyroidism patients and approximately 15 patients who later progressed to ophthalmopathy tested prospective prediction of ophthalmopathy. The 90 to 100 discovery patients were randomly split 7:3 into training and test sets. The paper describes TCR Vbeta CDR3 sequencing of more than 120 peripheral blood samples, made up of 43 ophthalmopathy patients, around 78 hyperthyroidism patients and some 17 progressor patients. To identify TCR V-J signatures that set the groups apart, the researchers used a discovery cohort of roughly 100 patients, made up of 43 with Graves' ophthalmopathy and 55 to 65 with stable Graves' hyperthyroidism. After blood sampling, hyperthyroidism patients were treated with methimazole at a starting dose of 30 mg daily, and ophthalmopathy patients were treated with high-dose intravenous methylprednisolone. Summary of the overall study and its limitations: Sample size was not statistically predetermined, and investigators were not blinded to group allocation. In validation, the model predicted progression to ophthalmopathy with around 71% sensitivity and about 73% specificity, a median of around 6.6 months before onset. A 13 V-J signature model separated ophthalmopathy from stable hyperthyroidism, with 87.88% sensitivity and approximately 81% specificity in cross-validation and 80%/75% in testing. Most expanded thyroid clonotypes (frequency above 0.001) were also detected in blood, suggesting blood repertoires may reflect thyroid immune responses.

Moderately to severely active disease, a Clinical Activity Score of at least 3, a NOSPECS grade of at least 4, and a duration under 3 months were present in ophthalmopathy patients. The study excluded patients with uncontrolled infections, other autoimmune diseases, pregnancy or lactation. Diagnoses relied on clinical symptoms, serum thyroxine and TRAb, thyroid ultrasound and orbital computed tomography. PBMCs were separated from under 11 ml of fresh peripheral blood using Ficoll-Paque density gradient centrifugation. Total RNA was extracted with Trizol reagent, and quality was checked on an Agilent 2100 Bioanalyzer. V has 3 bases trimmed and J has 5 bases trimmed; junction bases matching no gene number 8. Including the terminal cysteine and phenylalanine, the CDR3 comprises 16 residues. CDR3 DNA only is kept here, 48 bases in frame from base 1. Reading the germline V gene (reference sequence) gives CDR1 MNHNY and CDR2 SVGAGI.

Worth noting for this clonotype: There is no known antigen for this receptor. One base away there is no much larger clone; base qualities are not given.

TCR beta CDR3 regions were amplified from RNA transcripts. For the first round of RT-PCR on the TCR CDR3, the HTBI primer set was used together with the Qiagen OneStep RT-PCR kit. The libraries were constructed in a second round of multiplex PCR and then size-selected and purified. Paired-end sequencing of the libraries was performed with 100 bp reads on an Illumina HiSeq2000. Per the authors' processing: Raw data were processed with SOAPnuke, discarding reads with adapters, uncalled bases, mean Phred below 15, or no exact constant-primer or identifier match. COPE v1.2.5 was used to merge high-quality paired reads, and clonotypes were defined as unique nucleotide sequences. Clonotypes were aligned to IMGT TRBV, TRBD and TRBJ reference segments using MiTCR v1.1. Analysis was restricted to V-J combinations with a frequency above 0.0001, which covered 99% to 99.2% of repertoires. A TCS score was defined as the ratio of F50 (clonal expansion) to E x V (chaos), with BLOSUM62-based TCRdist applied between CDR3 peptides within each V-J. Welch's t-statistics and random forest reduced fewer than 600 V-J features to 13, which were used in a naive Bayes classifier (R e1071). The public sequencing data were trimmed at Q25 with fastp and processed into clonotypes with MiXCR by TCRdb, which kept only in-frame beta chains. Here each entry gathers all rows of one CDR3 protein and keeps the most common genes and DNA. The V and J calls were determined by TCRdb, not by the authors. The sample has fewer than 700,000 distinct CDR3 sequences on record, 17% of them singletons. 17% of the sample lies in the top ten.

The sequencing input was blood. The receptor was derived from a woman aged 18-29 years with Graves' ophthalmopathy. The rearranged segments are TRBV6-6 and TRBJ1-5; 9 of the junction bases match TRBD1. The CDR3 region has the sequence CASSYSGQGSHQPQHF. The nucleotide sequence is given as TGTGCCAGCAGTTATTCGGGACAGGGAAGTCATCAGCCCCAGCATTTT.